Below, 22 T cell receptor beta chains from the same sample are listed, as sequenced in a study of memory CD4+ T cells and cytomegalovirus serostatus (dated by TCRdb to about 2019). Library construction relied on the immunoSEQ multiplex PCR assay. Entries here come from immuneACCESS through TCRdb and include only in-frame sequences with V and J called. Some clones fail to appear in such tables; in the studies checked, an unresolved V gene covers under half of the shortfall, and the cause of the remainder is unknown. In this sample the table shows approximately 92,000 clones, around 80% of which occur a single time. The top ten clones comprise around 3.6% of the sample. Single viable CD3+CD4+CD8-CD45RO+ cells were sorted as memory CD4+ T cells on a FACSAria II. Sample: memory CD4+ T cells from blood. Source of these receptors: an adult in good health and CMV-seropositive.

This chain uses TRBV28 with TRBJ1-3; 8 bases match TRBD1. The germline V gene encodes CDR1 MDHEN and CDR2 SYDVKM. The CDR3 loop spans 15 amino acids. Losses at the gene ends were 6 bases for V and 2 bases for J; bases not matched to a gene: 6. The CDR3 nucleotides are TGTGCCAGCAGCCGAAGGACAGGGACTGGAAACACCATATATTTT. Translated: CASSRRTGTGNTIYF.

The chain combines TRBV5-1 with TRBJ2-3; 14 nucleotides match TRBD2. The germline V gene has CDR1 SGHRS and CDR2 YFSETQ. The junction had 5 bases not matched to a gene; V was cut back by 2 bases and J by 6 bases. The CDR3 covers 16 residues. CDR3 in DNA: TGCGCCAGCAGCTTAGGGACTAGCGGGAGAGGGGATACGCAGTATTTT. This codes for CASSLGTSGRGDTQYF. Full variable domain (rest looked up from reference TRBV5-1 and TRBJ2-3): KAGVTQTPRYLIKTRGQQVTLSCSPISGHRSVSWYQQTPGQGLQFLFEYFSETQRNKGNFPGRFSGRQFSNSRSEMNVSTLELGDSALYLCASSLGTSGRGDTQYFGPGTRLTVL.

The rearrangement joins TRBV5-4 to TRBJ1-1; TRBD1 matches at 10 bases. The CDR3 has 15 residues. Germline assignment: CDR1 SGHNT and CDR2 YYREEE (reference sequence). Trimming at V came to 3 bases and at J to 2 bases, leaving 4 bases not matched to a gene. The CDR3, as DNA: TGTGCCAGCAGCTCCCGGGACAGGGGTAACACTGAAGCTTTCTTT. Translated, it gives CASSSRDRGNTEAFF.

The V gene is TRBV5-8, the J gene TRBJ2-2; D perhaps matches TRBD1 (5 bases). CDR1 is SGHTS and CDR2 is YDEGEE in the germline V gene. The V end lost 4 bases, the J end lost 2 bases, and 9 bases lay between the germline ends. The CDR3 loop spans 14 amino acids. DNA for the CDR3: TGTGCCAGCAGCCTTGGACAAAACACCGGGGAGCTGTTTTTT. Protein sequence: CASSLGQNTGELFF. Filled out from reference TRBV5-8 and TRBJ2-2, the complete variable domain reads EAGVTQSPTHLIKTRGQQATLRCSPISGHTSVYWYQQALGLGLQFLLWYDEGEERNRGNFPPRFSGRQFPNYSSELNVNALELEDSALYLCASSLGQNTGELFFGEGSRLTVL.

The chain couples TRBV27 to TRBJ1-3, with D maybe TRBD1 (5 bases). Trimming stripped 6 bases from V and 4 bases from J, with 16 bases between. CDR3 length: 15 amino acids. Germline lookup yields CDR1 MNHEY and CDR2 SMNVEV (reference sequence). The DNA of the CDR3 is TGTGCCAGCAGATCACTTCAGGGAAGCGGAAACACCATATATTTT. Translating it yields CASRSLQGSGNTIYF.

This clone was counted once. This chain joins TRBV5-6 and TRBJ1-1; 9 positions agree with TRBD1. V trimming: 4 bases; J trimming: 1 base; junction bases outside the gene matches: 2. The CDR3 has 14 residues. Germline V gene lookup returns CDR1 SGHDT and CDR2 YYEEEE. CDR3 residues: CASSPQGANTEAFF. CDR3 DNA sequence: TGTGCCAGCAGCCCACAGGGGGCGAACACTGAAGCTTTCTTT.

The chain couples TRBV5-5 to TRBJ1-4, with unresolved D. The CDR3 runs 13 residues. Germline CDR1 is SGHKS and CDR2 is YYEKEE (reference sequence). Trimming took off 0 bases at V and 2 bases at J, with 2 bases between the two ends. Here the CDR3 reads CASSLATNEKLFF. As DNA, the CDR3 is TGTGCCAGCAGCTTGGCGACTAATGAAAAACTGTTTTTT. Drawing the rest from reference TRBV5-5 and TRBJ1-4, the complete variable domain is DAGVTQSPTHLIKTRGQQVTLRCSPISGHKSVSWYQQVLGQGPQFIFQYYEKEERGRGNFPDRFSARQFPNYSSELNVNALLLGDSALYLCASSLATNEKLFFGSGTQLSVL.

V gene TRBV14 combines with J gene TRBJ1-2, with TRBD1 as a possible D gene (6 bases). This CDR3 has 13 residues. Germline V gene sequence: CDR1 SGHDN, CDR2 FVKESK. The V end was cut by 3 bases, the J end by 4 bases, with 9 bases between. CDR3 sequence reads: CASSHSGAYGYTF. CDR3 DNA sequence: TGTGCCAGCAGCCACTCGGGGGCCTATGGCTACACCTTC.

J is TRBJ1-3 and V is TRBV10-1, with TRBD1 identical over 7 bases. CDR1 is WNHNN, CDR2 SYGVQD, per germline (reference sequence). This CDR3 region has 21 residues. V shed 4 bases and J 0 bases; nucleotides not matched to a gene: 21. The CDR3 here is CASSVSIKTGPPTISGNTIYF. The CDR3 nucleotides are TGCGCCAGCAGTGTTTCAATAAAGACAGGGCCTCCGACTATCTCTGGAAACACCATATATTTT.

This clone was seen a handful of times. This sequence joins TRBV18 and TRBJ2-7; TRBD2 aligns across 8 bases. In germline, CDR1 is KGHSH, CDR2 LQKENI. V lost 3 bases to trimming and J lost 5 bases; unmatched junction nucleotides: 9. This CDR3 contains 15 residues. CDR3 in amino acids: CASSPPASGSHEQYF. In nucleotides, the CDR3 is TGTGCCAGCTCACCCCCCGCGAGCGGGAGCCACGAGCAGTACTTC. The entire variable domain, with the rest obtained from reference TRBV18 and TRBJ2-7, is as follows: NAGVMQNPRHLVRRRGQEARLRCSPMKGHSHVYWYRQLPEEGLKFMVYLQKENIIDESGMPKERFSAEFPKEGPSILRIQQVVRGDSAAYFCASSPPASGSHEQYFGPGTRLTVT.

The chain joins TRBV5-1 to TRBJ2-1; 9 bases are a match to TRBD2. Germline trimming cut 3 bases from V and 8 bases from J; bases unmatched to any gene: 12. The CDR3 covers 16 residues. Germline V gene sequence: CDR1 SGHRS, CDR2 YFSETQ. The CDR3 loop reads CASSWGLAVDKDEQFF. The DNA for the CDR3 is TGCGCCAGCAGCTGGGGACTAGCAGTTGATAAGGATGAGCAGTTCTTC. The whole variable domain, remainder taken from reference TRBV5-1 and TRBJ2-1, is KAGVTQTPRYLIKTRGQQVTLSCSPISGHRSVSWYQQTPGQGLQFLFEYFSETQRNKGNFPGRFSGRQFSNSRSEMNVSTLELGDSALYLCASSWGLAVDKDEQFFGPGTRLTVL.

CDR3: CASSLAGREETDTQYF. The DNA of the CDR3 is TGCGCCAGCAGCTTGGCCGGGCGGGAGGAAACTGATACGCAGTATTTT. The chain has TRBV5-1 and TRBJ2-3; the match to TRBD2 covers 8 bases. V dropped 0 bases and J dropped 6; count of bases not matched to a gene: 9. Germline assignment: CDR1 SGHRS and CDR2 YFSETQ. There are 16 residues in the CDR3.

The chain joins TRBV14 to TRBJ2-7, with 8 positions matching TRBD1. Germline V gives CDR1 SGHDN, CDR2 FVKESK. The CDR3 is made up of 14 amino acids. J was trimmed by 5 bases and V by 1 base; bases with no gene match: 4. The CDR3 loop is CASSQGDRYDEQYF. CDR3 DNA sequence: TGTGCCAGCAGCCAAGGGGACAGGTACGACGAGCAGTACTTC.

The chain joins TRBV5-4 to TRBJ1-6; D not certain. The germline V gene has CDR1 SGHNT and CDR2 YYREEE (reference sequence). The germline V and J ends were trimmed by 1 base and 5 bases, with 10 bases remaining between them. This CDR3 is built from 15 residues. CDR3 region: CASSLTASNNSPLHF. CDR3 bases: TGTGCCAGCAGCTTGACGGCATCGAATAATTCACCCCTCCACTTT.

This clone has ten or more counts. The CDR3 reads CASRQPLYGRWGLYNEQFF. CDR3 coding DNA: TGTGCCAGCAGACAGCCTTTATACGGGAGATGGGGATTGTACAATGAGCAGTTCTTC. The chain has TRBV7-8 and TRBJ2-1; tentatively, D is TRBD2 (6 bases). V shed 6 bases and J shed 4 bases, with 28 bases lying between them. This CDR3 region has 19 residues. The germline V gene has CDR1 SGHVS and CDR2 FQNEAQ.

This clone was seen a few times. The V and J genes are TRBV5-1 and TRBJ2-2, with D uncertain. CDR1 is SGHRS and CDR2 is YFSETQ in the germline V gene. V was pared by 2 bases and J by 8 bases, with 16 bases between. The CDR3 length is 15 residues. The CDR3: CASSFLGGAGGELFF. The CDR3 nucleotides are TGCGCCAGCAGCTTCTTGGGCGGCGCTGGGGGGGAGCTGTTTTTT.

The CDR3 here is CASSRDPDLLGYTF. The CDR3 nucleotides are TGCGCCAGCAGCAGGGACCCCGATCTTCTTGGCTACACCTTC. The chain recombines TRBV5-1 with TRBJ1-2; D perhaps matches TRBD1 (5 bases). The CDR3 is made up of 14 amino acids. Germline CDR1 SGHRS, CDR2 YFSETQ. V was pared by 4 bases and J by 7 bases, with 17 bases between.

The chain joins TRBV7-3 to TRBJ1-1; tentative D call: TRBD1 (6 bases). V shed 1 base and J shed 5 bases, with 14 bases lying between them. From germline, CDR1 is SGHTA and CDR2 FQGTGA. There are 15 residues in the CDR3. DNA for the CDR3: TGTGCCAGCAGCTTAAATTTGGGGGGGGCGACTGAAGCTTTCTTT. Translated, it gives CASSLNLGGATEAFF.

The chain recombines TRBV6-1 with TRBJ2-3; 7 bases align to TRBD2. The V gene's germline CDR1 is MNHNS and CDR2 SASEGT. The CDR3 covers 16 residues. V dropped 2 bases and J dropped 2; count of bases not matched to a gene: 7. CDR3 loop: CASSEWASGPTDTQYF. CDR3 coding DNA: TGTGCCAGCAGTGAATGGGCTAGCGGCCCCACAGATACGCAGTATTTT.

V usage is TRBV2 and J usage is TRBJ2-7, with TRBD1 identical over 9 bases. V shed 2 bases and J 7 bases; nucleotides not matched to a gene: 3. The CDR3 totals 13 residues. Germline V CDR1 and CDR2: SNHLY, FYNNEI. Here the CDR3 reads CASSEQGTGEQYF. The CDR3 DNA sequence: TGTGCCAGCAGTGAACAAGGGACAGGGGAGCAGTACTTC.

V usage is TRBV18 and J usage is TRBJ2-7; 10 positions match TRBD2. The trim removed 3 bases at V and 3 bases at J, leaving 5 bases unmatched. The V gene's germline CDR1 is KGHSH and CDR2 LQKENI. This CDR3 is built from 15 residues. CDR3 sequence: CASSPGLARNYEQYF. The CDR3 region has the DNA TGTGCCAGCTCACCGGGACTAGCGAGAAACTACGAGCAGTACTTC.

The V and J genes are TRBV11-3 and TRBJ2-5, with a tentative D call TRBD1 (5 bases). The CDR3 is 15 amino acids. V lost 1 base and J lost 5, with 14 bases in between. Germline V gene lookup returns CDR1 SGHNT and CDR2 YENEEA. CDR3 protein: CASSLGGAHRETQYF. The CDR3 DNA reads TGTGCCAGCAGCTTAGGGGGCGCCCACAGGGAGACCCAGTACTTC.